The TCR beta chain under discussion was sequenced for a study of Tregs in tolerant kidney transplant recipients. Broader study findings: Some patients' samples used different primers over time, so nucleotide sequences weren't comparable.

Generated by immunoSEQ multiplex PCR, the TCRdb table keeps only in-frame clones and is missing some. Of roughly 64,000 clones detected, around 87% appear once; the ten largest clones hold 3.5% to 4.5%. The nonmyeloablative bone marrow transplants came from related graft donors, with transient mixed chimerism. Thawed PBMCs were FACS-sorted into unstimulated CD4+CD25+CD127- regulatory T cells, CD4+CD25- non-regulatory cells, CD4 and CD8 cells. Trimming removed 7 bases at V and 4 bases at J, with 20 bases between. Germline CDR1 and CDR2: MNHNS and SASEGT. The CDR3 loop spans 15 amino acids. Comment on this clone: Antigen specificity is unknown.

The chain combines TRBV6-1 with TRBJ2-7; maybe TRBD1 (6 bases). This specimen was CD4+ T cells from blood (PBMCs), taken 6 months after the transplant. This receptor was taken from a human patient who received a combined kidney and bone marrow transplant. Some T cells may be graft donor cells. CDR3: CASNFKQGSMYEQYF. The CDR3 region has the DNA TGTGCCAGCAACTTCAAACAGGGTTCCATGTACGAGCAGTACTTC.